Listed below are T cell receptor beta chains from one sample, sequenced in a study of tumor-infiltrating lymphocytes in primary liver carcinoma. One entry per CDR3 protein, called by TCRdb with MiXCR from the multiplex PCR reads. The table records 20,000 to 25,000 distinct CDR3 sequences, 60% to 80% of them present only once. Sequenced: liver tumor tissue from sampling region 1. These receptors all come from a woman under 40 with primary liver carcinoma and hepatitis B virus infection. Each CDR3 is given with its conserved first and last residue. Fields, in order: CDR3 protein, CDR3 DNA, J gene, V gene, D gene, clone size. A D gene is named only where the DNA matches it firmly. The size of a clone is reported for some rows only, either as once, few or many, or as a class for expanded clones.

cdr3_aa: CTVETGSTGAFF; cdr3_nt: TGCACCGTCGAGACAGGGAGTACTGGAGCTTTCTTT; j_call: TRBJ1-1; v_call: TRBV29-1; d_call: TRBD1; clone_size: .
cdr3_aa: CASRVTSGRANEQFF; cdr3_nt: TGCGCCAGCAGGGTGACTAGCGGGAGGGCCAATGAGCAGTTCTTC; j_call: TRBJ2-1; v_call: TRBV4-1; d_call: TRBD2; clone_size: .
cdr3_aa: CASRLAPRVTGELFF; cdr3_nt: TGTGCCAGCAGATTGGCGCCCAGAGTCACTGGGGAGCTGTTTTTT; j_call: TRBJ2-2; v_call: TRBV5-6; d_call: .; clone_size: few
cdr3_aa: CARSLWTGMKAGAIVLTF; cdr3_nt: TGTGCCAGAAGTCTTTGGACAGGGATGAAAGCTGGGGCCATCGTCCTGACTTTC; j_call: TRBJ2-6; v_call: TRBV6-5; d_call: TRBD1; clone_size: .
cdr3_aa: CASSPWGGKLFF; cdr3_nt: TGTGCCAGCAGCCCCTGGGGGGGAAAACTGTTTTTT; j_call: TRBJ1-4; v_call: TRBV11-2; d_call: .; clone_size: large
cdr3_aa: CASISTSGSSYNEQFF; cdr3_nt: TGTGCCAGCATCTCCACGAGCGGGAGCTCCTACAATGAGCAATTCTTC; j_call: TRBJ2-1; v_call: TRBV7-3; d_call: TRBD2; clone_size: .
cdr3_aa: CARITDRGLNQYF; cdr3_nt: TGTGCCAGGATTACCGACAGGGGGCTGAACCAGTACTTC; j_call: TRBJ2-5; v_call: TRBV6-5; d_call: TRBD1; clone_size: .
cdr3_aa: CASSHRGAYNEQFF; cdr3_nt: TGTGCCAGCAGCCATCGAGGGGCCTACAATGAGCAGTTCTTC; j_call: TRBJ2-1; v_call: TRBV11-2; d_call: .; clone_size: many
cdr3_aa: CASGWSAGGTREQYF; cdr3_nt: TGTGCCAGCGGTTGGTCAGCGGGAGGGACGCGCGAGCAGTACTTC; j_call: TRBJ2-7; v_call: TRBV28; d_call: TRBD2; clone_size: .
cdr3_aa: CASSLIGSRELFF; cdr3_nt: TGTGCCAGCAGTTTGATCGGGAGCCGGGAACTGTTTTTT; j_call: TRBJ2-2; v_call: TRBV28; d_call: .; clone_size: .
cdr3_aa: CASNPRQIETQYF; cdr3_nt: TGTGCTAGCAACCCTAGACAGATAGAGACCCAGTACTTC; j_call: TRBJ2-5; v_call: TRBV11-2; d_call: .; clone_size: .
cdr3_aa: CVSSQPPNYGYTF; cdr3_nt: TGTGTCAGTAGTCAGCCTCCGAACTATGGCTACACCTTC; j_call: TRBJ1-2; v_call: TRBV28; d_call: .; clone_size: .
cdr3_aa: CTSSHLSGRQDTQYF; cdr3_nt: TGTACCAGCAGTCACCTCTCGGGACGGCAAGATACGCAGTATTTT; j_call: TRBJ2-3; v_call: TRBV28; d_call: .; clone_size: .
cdr3_aa: CASSYRARALATYNEQFF; cdr3_nt: TGTGCCAGCAGTTATCGCGCCAGGGCCCTAGCGACCTACAACGAGCAATTCTTC; j_call: TRBJ2-1; v_call: TRBV6-5; d_call: .; clone_size: .
cdr3_aa: CASSLSSGRDAQYF; cdr3_nt: TGTGCGAGCAGCTTGTCCAGCGGTCGGGATGCGCAGTATTTT; j_call: TRBJ2-3; v_call: TRBV7-8; d_call: .; clone_size: .
cdr3_aa: CASSLGYLQQYF; cdr3_nt: TGTGCCAGCAGCTTAGGATACCTCCAGCAGTACTTC; j_call: TRBJ2-7; v_call: TRBV11-1; d_call: .; clone_size: few
cdr3_aa: CASSLLLAGATDTHCF; cdr3_nt: TGTGCCAGCAGCCTATTACTAGCGGGAGCCACAGATACGCATTGTTTT; j_call: TRBJ2-3; v_call: TRBV7-9; d_call: TRBD2; clone_size: many
cdr3_aa: CASSHSGGGTGELFF; cdr3_nt: TGCGCCAGCAGCCACTCGGGAGGCGGCACCGGGGAGCTGTTTTTT; j_call: TRBJ2-2; v_call: TRBV4-3; d_call: TRBD2; clone_size: .
cdr3_aa: CAGSPLTGFAGELFF; cdr3_nt: TGTGCCGGCAGTCCGCTGACAGGGTTCGCCGGGGAGCTGTTTTTT; j_call: TRBJ2-2; v_call: TRBV6-5; d_call: TRBD1; clone_size: once
cdr3_aa: CAGNFKWSYNSHLHF; cdr3_nt: TGTGCCGGCAACTTTAAGTGGAGCTATAATTCACACCTCCACTTT; j_call: TRBJ1-6; v_call: TRBV11-3; d_call: .; clone_size: .
cdr3_aa: CASSRARGLNVLFF; cdr3_nt: TGTGCCAGCAGTCGCGCCCGGGGGTTAAATGTGCTGTTCTTC; j_call: TRBJ2-1; v_call: TRBV28; d_call: .; clone_size: .
cdr3_aa: CASSFSRGLKEKLFF; cdr3_nt: TGTGCCAGCAGCTTCAGCAGGGGACTTAAAGAAAAACTGTTTTTT; j_call: TRBJ1-4; v_call: TRBV5-4; d_call: .; clone_size: .
cdr3_aa: CIARTRGQEKLFF; cdr3_nt: TGCATTGCTAGAACAAGGGGTCAAGAAAAACTGTTTTTT; j_call: TRBJ1-4; v_call: TRBV20-1; d_call: .; clone_size: once
cdr3_aa: CASSLDLGVAQPQHF; cdr3_nt: TGTGCCAGCAGCTTAGATCTGGGGGTGGCTCAGCCCCAGCATTTT; j_call: TRBJ1-5; v_call: TRBV11-3; d_call: .; clone_size: .
cdr3_aa: CASSLSGISGLEQLF; cdr3_nt: TGTGCCAGCAGCCTGTCCGGGATTAGCGGACTTGAGCAATTATTC; j_call: TRBJ2-1; v_call: TRBV12-3/TRBV12-4; d_call: .; clone_size: .
cdr3_aa: CASSLCLLAGGYNEQFF; cdr3_nt: TGTGCTAGTAGCTTATGCCTACTAGCGGGAGGCTACAATGAACAGTTCTTC; j_call: TRBJ2-1; v_call: TRBV11-3; d_call: TRBD2; clone_size: .
cdr3_aa: CASTSLLSVTDTQYF; cdr3_nt: TGTGCCAGTACCTCCTTACTCTCTGTCACAGATACACAGTATTTT; j_call: TRBJ2-3; v_call: TRBV11-2; d_call: .; clone_size: .
cdr3_aa: CSAPPQLAGGYEQYF; cdr3_nt: TGCAGTGCTCCCCCGCAACTAGCGGGAGGCTACGAGCAGTACTTC; j_call: TRBJ2-7; v_call: TRBV20-1; d_call: TRBD2; clone_size: .
cdr3_aa: CASSYLASGSREQYF; cdr3_nt: TGTGCCAGCAGTTACCTAGCTAGCGGGAGTAGAGAGCAGTACTTC; j_call: TRBJ2-7; v_call: TRBV6-5; d_call: TRBD2; clone_size: once
cdr3_aa: CASRITGAGGLFF; cdr3_nt: TGTGCCAGCAGAATCACAGGGGCCGGGGGGCTGTTTTTT; j_call: TRBJ2-2; v_call: TRBV12-3/TRBV12-4; d_call: .; clone_size: few
cdr3_aa: CSARARETPTYEQYF; cdr3_nt: TGCAGTGCTAGAGCTCGCGAGACACCGACCTACGAGCAGTATTTC; j_call: TRBJ2-7; v_call: TRBV20-1; d_call: .; clone_size: .
cdr3_aa: CASSPVGKNTGELFF; cdr3_nt: TGTGCCAGCAGCCCCGTGGGCAAGAACACCGGGGAGCTGTTTTTT; j_call: TRBJ2-2; v_call: TRBV11-2; d_call: .; clone_size: .
cdr3_aa: CASSLTSGRFPGDKQFF; cdr3_nt: TGTGCCAGCAGCCTTACTAGCGGGAGGTTTCCAGGCGATAAGCAATTCTTC; j_call: TRBJ2-1; v_call: TRBV11-2; d_call: TRBD2; clone_size: .
cdr3_aa: CASSLTQEYYEQYF; cdr3_nt: TGTGCCAGCAGCCTTACCCAGGAGTACTACGAGCAGTACTTC; j_call: TRBJ2-7; v_call: TRBV11-2; d_call: .; clone_size: .
cdr3_aa: CASLEGGGGHRKLFF; cdr3_nt: TGTGCCAGCTTGGAAGGGGGCGGGGGCCATCGGAAACTGTTTTTT; j_call: TRBJ1-4; v_call: TRBV5-6; d_call: TRBD1; clone_size: once
cdr3_aa: CAGRNPGLAGANEQFF; cdr3_nt: TGTGCCGGCCGAAACCCTGGGCTAGCGGGAGCCAATGAGCAGTTCTTC; j_call: TRBJ2-1; v_call: TRBV6-2/TRBV6-3; d_call: TRBD2; clone_size: .
cdr3_aa: CVSSQATGIDYEQYF; cdr3_nt: TGTGTCAGCAGCCAGGCGACGGGGATTGACTACGAGCAGTACTTC; j_call: TRBJ2-7; v_call: TRBV14; d_call: .; clone_size: once
cdr3_aa: CTSSSSGRAVNEQLF; cdr3_nt: TGTACCAGCAGCTCCAGCGGGAGGGCCGTGAATGAGCAGTTATTC; j_call: TRBJ2-1; v_call: TRBV13; d_call: TRBD2; clone_size: .
cdr3_aa: CASSLTRLIYNEQFF; cdr3_nt: TGTGCCAGCAGCTTAACGCGACTGATATACAATGAGCAGTTCTTC; j_call: TRBJ2-1; v_call: TRBV11-2; d_call: .; clone_size: .
cdr3_aa: CASSFAPRVTGEMFF; cdr3_nt: TGTGCCAGCAGCTTTGCACCCAGAGTTACCGGGGAGATGTTTTTT; j_call: TRBJ2-2; v_call: TRBV5-6; d_call: .; clone_size: .
cdr3_aa: CASSTGTLHYEQYF; cdr3_nt: TGTGCCAGCAGCACTGGGACGCTTCACTACGAGCAGTACTTC; j_call: TRBJ2-7; v_call: TRBV7-9; d_call: .; clone_size: many
cdr3_aa: CTSSFSSGDTYEQYF; cdr3_nt: TGCACCAGCAGCTTCTCTAGCGGCGATACATACGAGCAGTACTTC; j_call: TRBJ2-7; v_call: TRBV5-1; d_call: TRBD2; clone_size: .
cdr3_aa: CDSCAVGKLFF; cdr3_nt: TGTGACAGCTGTGCCGTCGGGAAGCTGTTTTTT; j_call: TRBJ2-2; v_call: TRBV6-1; d_call: .; clone_size: .
cdr3_aa: CPGKIAGNYEQYF; cdr3_nt: TGTCCTGGCAAGATTGCGGGGAACTACGAGCAGTACTTC; j_call: TRBJ2-7; v_call: TRBV11-2; d_call: .; clone_size: .
cdr3_aa: CASSRLDTETDQPKHF; cdr3_nt: TGTGCCAGCAGCAGATTAGATACGGAGACCGATCAGCCCAAGCATTTT; j_call: TRBJ1-5; v_call: TRBV12-3/TRBV12-4; d_call: .; clone_size: .
cdr3_aa: CASSFGVTGVGKETQYF; cdr3_nt: TGTGCCAGCAGCTTTGGGGTAACAGGGGTAGGGAAGGAGACCCAGTACTTC; j_call: TRBJ2-5; v_call: TRBV7-9; d_call: TRBD1; clone_size: many
cdr3_aa: CVSSSKWIYNSPLHF; cdr3_nt: TGTGTCAGCAGCTCTAAGTGGATCTATAATTCACCCCTCCACTTT; j_call: TRBJ1-6; v_call: TRBV11-3; d_call: .; clone_size: few
cdr3_aa: CANSQDFSGSSYEQYF; cdr3_nt: TGCGCCAACAGCCAAGATTTTAGCGGAAGCTCCTACGAGCAGTACTTC; j_call: TRBJ2-7; v_call: TRBV4-1; d_call: .; clone_size: few
cdr3_aa: CAISELVTRQATQYF; cdr3_nt: TGTGCCATCAGTGAGTTGGTTACCAGACAAGCGACACAGTACTTC; j_call: TRBJ2-5; v_call: TRBV10-3; d_call: .; clone_size: .
cdr3_aa: CASTQDAGSPYNEQFF; cdr3_nt: TGCGCCAGCACACAAGATGCGGGAAGCCCCTACAATGAGCAGTTCTTC; j_call: TRBJ2-1; v_call: TRBV4-3; d_call: .; clone_size: .
cdr3_aa: CASNLILDYRYYNERFF; cdr3_nt: TGTGCCAGCAACTTAATTCTGGACTACCGGTACTACAATGAGCGGTTCTTC; j_call: TRBJ2-1; v_call: TRBV7-8; d_call: .; clone_size: once
cdr3_aa: CISSTYPGSVEAQYF; cdr3_nt: TGTATCAGCAGCACCTACCCCGGGAGCGTAGAGGCCCAGTACTTC; j_call: TRBJ2-5; v_call: TRBV12-3/TRBV12-4; d_call: .; clone_size: once
cdr3_aa: CASSYKDSNSYDQYF; cdr3_nt: TGTGCCAGCAGTTACAAGGATAGCAACTCCTACGACCAGTACTTC; j_call: TRBJ2-7; v_call: TRBV6-5; d_call: .; clone_size: .
cdr3_aa: CAMSSAGTVNTEAFF; cdr3_nt: TGTGCCATGAGCTCAGCCGGGACAGTGAACACTGAAGCTTTCTTT; j_call: TRBJ1-1; v_call: TRBV11-1; d_call: TRBD1; clone_size: .
cdr3_aa: CASSVDRIGWTDMQYF; cdr3_nt: TGTGCCAGCAGTGTAGACAGGATAGGGTGGACAGATATGCAGTATTTT; j_call: TRBJ2-3; v_call: TRBV5-5; d_call: .; clone_size: .